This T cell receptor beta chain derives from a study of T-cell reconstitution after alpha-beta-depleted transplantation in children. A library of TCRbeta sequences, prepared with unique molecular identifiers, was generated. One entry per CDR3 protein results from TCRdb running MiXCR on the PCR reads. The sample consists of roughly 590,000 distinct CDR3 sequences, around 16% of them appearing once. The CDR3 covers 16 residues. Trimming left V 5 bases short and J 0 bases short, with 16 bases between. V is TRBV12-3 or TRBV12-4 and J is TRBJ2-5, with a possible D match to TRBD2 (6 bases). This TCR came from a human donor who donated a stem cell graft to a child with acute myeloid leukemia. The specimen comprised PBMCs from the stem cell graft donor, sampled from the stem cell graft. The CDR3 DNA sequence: TGTGCCAGCAGTAACCGGGGGAGCGGAAACCAAGAGACCCAGTACTTC. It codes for CASSNRGSGNQETQYF.